Each of the 22 T cell receptor beta chains below was sequenced from the same sample in a study of blood T cell repertoires in COVID-19. Measured with immunoSEQ multiplex PCR; TCRdb has only the in-frame clones, and not every one. The sample has fewer than 150,000 clones; 85% are singletons. Sequencing input: peripheral blood. The receptors stem from a human donor in a cohort sampled during active COVID-19.

The V and J genes are TRBV28 and TRBJ2-3, with 10 bases fitting TRBD2. This CDR3 has 15 residues. Germline V lookup: CDR1 MDHEN, CDR2 SYDVKM. J was trimmed by 4 bases and V by 6 bases; bases with no gene match: 7. The CDR3 DNA reads as TGTGCCAGCAGGATTAGCGGGGGGCCTTCAGATACGCAGTATTTT. Protein sequence: CASRISGGPSDTQYF.

The rearrangement joins TRBV7-9 to TRBJ1-1, with 11 bases fitting TRBD1. Unmatched junction bases numbered 5, after V lost 4 bases and J lost 4 bases. Germline V gene data show CDR1 as SEHNR and CDR2 as FQNEAQ (reference sequence). The CDR3 runs to 15 residues. In nucleotides, the CDR3 is TGTGCCAGCAGCTCCCCGGGACAGGGGGTCACTGAAGCTTTCTTT. The encoded protein is CASSSPGQGVTEAFF.

The chain links TRBV7-2 to TRBJ1-1, with D perhaps matching TRBD1 (6 bases). V lost 2 bases to trimming and J lost 0 bases, with 10 bases between them. Germline V gene sequence: CDR1 SGHTA, CDR2 FQGNSA. The CDR3 consists of 15 residues. The DNA of the CDR3 is TGTGCCAGCAGCTTATATGGGGGCATGAACACTGAAGCTTTCTTT. It is translated as CASSLYGGMNTEAFF.

This clone showed up many times. This rearrangement joins TRBV6-1 to TRBJ1-2; 7 bases align to TRBD1. V shed 0 bases and J 5 bases; nucleotides not matched to a gene: 3. CDR1 is MNHNS and CDR2 is SASEGT in the germline V gene. The CDR3 extends over 14 amino acids. This CDR3 is CASSEAGTAYGYTF. The DNA for the CDR3 is TGTGCCAGCAGTGAAGCGGGGACAGCGTATGGCTACACCTTC.

The CDR3 loop reads CAISGGRTEQYF. In DNA, the CDR3 is TGTGCCATCAGTGGGGGGCGGACCGAGCAGTACTTC. This chain uses TRBV10-3 with TRBJ2-7; possibly TRBD1 for D (6 bases). V was pared by 4 bases and J by 6 bases, with 10 bases between. The CDR3 has 12 residues. Germline V gene data show CDR1 as ENHRY and CDR2 as SYGVKD.

This clone was counted a single time. This sequence joins TRBV5-1 and TRBJ2-6, with D perhaps TRBD1 (7 bases). The length of the CDR3 is 18 residues. CDR1 is SGHRS, CDR2 YFSETQ, per germline. The V end lost 3 bases, the J end lost 3 bases, and 19 bases lay between the germline ends. CDR3: CASSSEEGARIGANVLTF. The CDR3, as DNA: TGCGCCAGCAGCTCCGAGGAGGGGGCTAGGATTGGGGCCAACGTCCTGACTTTC.

This clone occurred once. This sequence joins TRBV19 and TRBJ2-1; 8 bases are shared with TRBD2. The trim removed 6 bases at V and 9 bases at J, leaving 10 bases unmatched. The germline gives CDR1 LNHDA, CDR2 SQIVND (reference sequence). This CDR3 is 14 amino acids long. The DNA of the CDR3 is TGTGCCAGTAGGAGAGCGGGGGAGTGGGGTGAGCAGTTCTTC. This sequence encodes CASRRAGEWGEQFF. The complete variable domain, with remaining parts taken from reference TRBV19 and TRBJ2-1, reads DGGITQSPKYLFRKEGQNVTLSCEQNLNHDAMYWYRQDPGQGLRLIYYSQIVNDFQKGDIAEGYSVSREKKESFPLTVTSAQKNPTAFYLCASRRAGEWGEQFFGPGTRLTVL.

V gene TRBV7-9 combines with J gene TRBJ2-7, with D unclear. Germline lookup yields CDR1 SEHNR and CDR2 FQNEAQ (reference sequence). This CDR3 is built from 13 residues. V was trimmed by 2 bases and J by 2 bases, leaving 7 bases between them. The CDR3 loop is CASSLRGAYEQYF. The DNA of the CDR3 is TGTGCCAGCAGCTTAAGAGGCGCCTACGAGCAGTACTTC.

The CDR3 region has the DNA TGTGCCAGCAGTCGTCCTAGCGGGGAGGTGAATGAGCAGTTCTTC. Protein: CASSRPSGEVNEQFF. The genes are TRBV6-5 and TRBJ2-1; 9 nucleotides line up with TRBD2. The ends lost 5 bases at V and 7 bases at J; junction bases unmatched: 9. CDR1 and CDR2 (germline): MNHEY, SVGAGI. CDR3 length: 15 residues.

This sequence joins TRBV7-2 and TRBJ2-1; 11 bases line up with TRBD2. The J segment lost 5 bases and the V segment lost 8 bases, leaving 11 bases of the junction unmatched. This CDR3 is 16 amino acids long. Germline V gives CDR1 SGHTA, CDR2 FQGNSA. CDR3 protein: CASGLAGGFGNNEQFF. DNA for the CDR3: TGTGCCAGCGGATTAGCGGGGGGGTTCGGGAACAATGAGCAGTTCTTC. The entire variable domain, with the rest obtained from reference TRBV7-2 and TRBJ2-1, is as follows: GAGVSQSPSNKVTEKGKDVELRCDPISGHTALYWYRQSLGQGLEFLIYFQGNSAPDKSGLPSDRFSAERTGGSVSTLTIQRTQQEDSAVYLCASGLAGGFGNNEQFFGPGTRLTVL.

The CDR3 protein is CASSVTPDREQPQHF. The CDR3 bases are TGTGCCAGCAGCGTAACCCCGGACAGGGAGCAGCCCCAGCATTTT. The rearrangement joins TRBV9 to TRBJ1-5; 8 bases map to TRBD1. This CDR3 comprises 15 residues. Germline CDR1 and CDR2: SGDLS and YYNGEE. Germline trimming cut 1 base from V and 7 bases from J; bases unmatched to any gene: 7.

V gene TRBV7-6 combines with J gene TRBJ2-3, with 7 bases lining up with TRBD1. V lost 1 base and J lost 1; bases outside the gene matches: 5. This CDR3 comprises 16 residues. Germline CDR1 and CDR2: SGHVS and FNYEAQ. In DNA, the CDR3 is TGTGCCAGCAGCTTAGGGATAGGACAGGGCACAGATACGCAGTATTTT. This codes for CASSLGIGQGTDTQYF. Combining the CDR3 with reference TRBV7-6 and TRBJ2-3 gives the whole variable domain GAGVSQSPRYKVTKRGQDVALRCDPISGHVSLYWYRQALGQGPEFLTYFNYEAQQDKSGLPNDRFSAERPEGSISTLTIQRTEQRDSAMYRCASSLGIGQGTDTQYFGPGTRLTVL.

The chain links TRBV7-9 to TRBJ2-3; TRBD1 might be the D (5 bases). CDR3 length: 18 amino acids. With 5 bases removed from V and 1 base from J, the gap between germline ends came to 22 bases. Germline loops: CDR1 SEHNR, CDR2 FQNEAQ (reference sequence). The CDR3 reads CASSHHGVYIRGTDTQYF. In DNA, the CDR3 is TGTGCCAGCAGCCATCATGGGGTGTATATCAGGGGCACAGATACGCAGTATTTT.

In DNA, the CDR3 is TGTGCCAGCAGCACGGGACTAGCGCGAGAGCAGTACTTC. Amino acid sequence: CASSTGLAREQYF. This sequence joins TRBV5-4 and TRBJ2-7; TRBD2 aligns across 10 bases. This CDR3 region has 13 residues. J was trimmed by 7 bases and V by 4 bases; bases with no gene match: 5. Germline CDR1 reads SGHNT; CDR2 reads YYREEE (reference sequence).

The genes are TRBV12-3 or TRBV12-4 and TRBJ1-2; D gene ambiguous. V shed 3 bases and J shed 3 bases, with 5 bases lying between them. The CDR3 loop spans 12 amino acids. The CDR3 DNA follows: TGTGCCAGCAGTTTCTCCTACTATGGCTACACCTTC. This sequence encodes CASSFSYYGYTF.

This clone was counted between two and nine times. V is TRBV3-1 (or the pseudogene TRBV3-2) and J is TRBJ2-2; 11 positions agree with TRBD1. The trim removed 1 base at V and 6 bases at J, leaving 7 bases unmatched. In germline, CDR1 is LGHDT, CDR2 YNNKEL (reference sequence). CDR3 length equals 17 residues. Here the CDR3 reads CASSQGTGGRRAGELFF. The CDR3 DNA sequence: TGTGCCAGCAGCCAAGGGACAGGGGGCCGGCGGGCCGGGGAGCTGTTTTTT.

The chain joins TRBV28 to TRBJ2-7; 9 positions match TRBD1. Germline lookup yields CDR1 MDHEN and CDR2 SYDVKM. J gave up 6 bases and V 5 bases, and 5 bases lay outside the gene matches. This CDR3 region has 13 residues. The CDR3 sequence: CASSGDRVLEQYF. In nucleotides, the CDR3 is TGTGCCAGCAGTGGGGACAGGGTACTCGAGCAGTACTTC.

This chain links TRBV7-7 with TRBJ2-1, with TRBD1 as a possible D gene (5 bases). The CDR3 runs to 16 residues. Germline loops: CDR1 SSHAT, CDR2 FNYEAQ (reference sequence). Between the trimmed V and J ends, which lost 1 base and 0 bases, there was a span of 10 bases. CDR3 sequence reads: CASSLVQGGSYNEQFF. For the CDR3, the DNA is TGTGCCAGCAGCTTAGTTCAGGGTGGCTCCTACAATGAGCAGTTCTTC. Complete variable domain (other parts from reference TRBV7-7 and TRBJ2-1): GAGVSQSPRYKVTKRGQDVTLRCDPISSHATLYWYQQALGQGPEFLTYFNYEAQPDKSGLPSDRFSAERPEGSISTLTIQRTEQRDSAMYRCASSLVQGGSYNEQFFGPGTRLTVL.

This clone was observed a handful of times. This rearrangement joins TRBV6-4 to TRBJ2-1; maybe TRBD1 (5 bases). V was trimmed by 3 bases and J by 5 bases, leaving 14 bases between them. Germline V gives CDR1 MRHNA, CDR2 SNTAGT. CDR3 length: 15 amino acids. The CDR3 sequence is CASSEGGQGHNEQFF. CDR3 bases: TGTGCCAGCAGTGAGGGTGGGCAGGGCCACAATGAGCAGTTCTTC.

As concerns this clone: The sample contains more than one DNA sequence encoding this CDR3. The J gene is TRBJ1-1, the V gene TRBV6-5, with 9 bases that match TRBD1. This CDR3 region has 14 residues. Trimming took 7 bases from V and 5 from J; bases not matched to a gene: 8. CDR1 MNHEY and CDR2 SVGAGI come from the germline V gene. The CDR3 loop is CASTQQGAGTEAFF. The CDR3 DNA sequence: TGTGCCAGCACTCAACAGGGGGCGGGTACTGAAGCTTTCTTT.

The CDR3 sequence: CASSLVSGAGVAGELFF. The CDR3 DNA reads TGTGCCAGCAGCCTAGTATCCGGGGCGGGGGTCGCCGGGGAGCTGTTTTTT. The chain joins TRBV12-1 to TRBJ2-2; TRBD2, the D gene given by the table, was not confirmed from the DNA. TRBV12-1 is flagged as a pseudogene. This CDR3 has 17 residues.

The chain couples TRBV3-1 (or the pseudogene TRBV3-2) to TRBJ2-7; D gene ambiguous. Germline V gene sequence: CDR1 LGHDT, CDR2 YNNKEL (reference sequence). Trimming pared 1 base from V and 6 bases from J, leaving 13 bases between. The CDR3 runs 14 residues. The CDR3 bases are TGTGCCAGCAGCCAAGGTGTCAGAAGAGGCGAGCAGTACTTC. It yields the protein CASSQGVRRGEQYF.